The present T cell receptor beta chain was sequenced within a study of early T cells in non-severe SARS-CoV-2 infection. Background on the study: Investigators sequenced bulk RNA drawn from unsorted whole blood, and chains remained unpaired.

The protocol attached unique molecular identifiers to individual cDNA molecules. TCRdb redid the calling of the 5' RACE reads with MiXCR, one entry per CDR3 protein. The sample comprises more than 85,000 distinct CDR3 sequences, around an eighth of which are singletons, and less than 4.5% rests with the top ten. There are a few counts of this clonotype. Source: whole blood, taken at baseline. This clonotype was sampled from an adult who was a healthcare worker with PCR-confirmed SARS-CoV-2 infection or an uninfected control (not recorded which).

CDR3 residues: CASRPRNTGELFF. The CDR3 bases are TGTGCCAGCCGCCCGCGGAACACCGGGGAGCTGTTTTTT. The chain is built from TRBV28 and TRBJ2-2, with D uncertain. Deletions cut 8 bases from V and 1 base from J, with 8 bases between. CDR1 MDHEN and CDR2 SYDVKM come from the germline V gene. CDR3 length: 13 amino acids.